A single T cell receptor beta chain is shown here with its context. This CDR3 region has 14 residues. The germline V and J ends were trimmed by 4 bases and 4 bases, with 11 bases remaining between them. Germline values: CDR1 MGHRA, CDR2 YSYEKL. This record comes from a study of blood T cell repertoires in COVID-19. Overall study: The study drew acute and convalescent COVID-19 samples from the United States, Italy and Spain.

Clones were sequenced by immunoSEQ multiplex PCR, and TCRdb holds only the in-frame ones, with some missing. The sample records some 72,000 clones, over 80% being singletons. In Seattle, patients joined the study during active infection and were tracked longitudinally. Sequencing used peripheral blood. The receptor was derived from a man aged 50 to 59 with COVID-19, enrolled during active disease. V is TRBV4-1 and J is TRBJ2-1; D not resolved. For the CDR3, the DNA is TGCGCCAGCAGCCGTCAGGTGCAATACAATGAGCAGTTCTTC. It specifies CASSRQVQYNEQFF.